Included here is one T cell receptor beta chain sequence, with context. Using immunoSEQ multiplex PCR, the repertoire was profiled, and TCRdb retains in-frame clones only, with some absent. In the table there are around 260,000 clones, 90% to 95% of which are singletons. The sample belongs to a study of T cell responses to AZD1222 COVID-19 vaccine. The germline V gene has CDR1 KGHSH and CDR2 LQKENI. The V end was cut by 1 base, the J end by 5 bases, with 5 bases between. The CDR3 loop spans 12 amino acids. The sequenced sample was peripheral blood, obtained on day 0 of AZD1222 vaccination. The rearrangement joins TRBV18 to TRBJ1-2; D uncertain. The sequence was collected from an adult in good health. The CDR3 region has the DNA TGTGCCAGCTCACCACAGGAGTATGGCTACACCTTC. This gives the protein CASSPQEYGYTF.